This TCR beta chain was documented in a study of T cell responses to AZD1222 COVID-19 vaccine. Some clones are missing from TCRdb's copy, which holds only in-frame ones; the method was immunoSEQ multiplex PCR. The table lists tens of thousands of clones, about 82% of them singletons. General observations from the study: Spike-specific TCRs gained breadth and depth after people received two AZD1222 doses. Repertoire sampling happened only post peak T cell response.

Note on this clone: What it recognizes is unknown.

Trimming stripped 2 bases from V and 2 bases from J, with 13 bases between. Per germline, CDR1 SGHAT and CDR2 FQNNGV. This CDR3 spans 15 amino acids. The source material was peripheral blood, sampled on day 0 of AZD1222 vaccination. The receptor comes from an adult in good health. This rearrangement joins TRBV11-2 to TRBJ2-7; tentatively, D is TRBD1 (8 bases). The CDR3 sequence is CASSLSGTGTYEQYF. CDR3 nucleotides: TGTGCCAGCAGCTTAAGCGGGACAGGTACCTACGAGCAGTACTTC.